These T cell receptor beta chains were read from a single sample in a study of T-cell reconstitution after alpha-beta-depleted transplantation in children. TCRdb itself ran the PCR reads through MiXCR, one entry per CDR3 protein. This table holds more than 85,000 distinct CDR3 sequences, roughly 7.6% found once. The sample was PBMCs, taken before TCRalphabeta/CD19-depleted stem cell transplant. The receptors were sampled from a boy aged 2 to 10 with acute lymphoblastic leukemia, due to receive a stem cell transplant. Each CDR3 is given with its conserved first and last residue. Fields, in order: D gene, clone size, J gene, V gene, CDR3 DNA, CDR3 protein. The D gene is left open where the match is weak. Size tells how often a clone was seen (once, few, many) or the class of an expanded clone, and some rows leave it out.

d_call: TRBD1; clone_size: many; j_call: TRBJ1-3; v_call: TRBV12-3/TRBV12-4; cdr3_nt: TGTGCCAGCAATCGAGGGACAGGGATCCCTGGAAACACCATATATTTT; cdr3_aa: CASNRGTGIPGNTIYF
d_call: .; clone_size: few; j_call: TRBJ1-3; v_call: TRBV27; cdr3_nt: TGTGCCAGCAGTCCAGTTCGGGGCCCCTACTCTGGAAACACCATATATTTT; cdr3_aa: CASSPVRGPYSGNTIYF
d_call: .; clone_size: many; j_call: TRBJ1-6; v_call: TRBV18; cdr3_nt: TGTGCCAGCTCAGAAGTCAGAAACAATTCACCCCTCCACTTT; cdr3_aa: CASSEVRNNSPLHF
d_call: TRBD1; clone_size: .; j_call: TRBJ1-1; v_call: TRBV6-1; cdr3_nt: TGTGCCAGCAGTAGGACAGGGCATGATATCGATCGAGCTTTCTTT; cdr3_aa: CASSRTGHDIDRAFF
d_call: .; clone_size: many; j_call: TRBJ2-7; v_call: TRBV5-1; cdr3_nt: TGCGCCAGCAGCTTGCCCGGGACGGACTACGAGCAGTACTTC; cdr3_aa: CASSLPGTDYEQYF
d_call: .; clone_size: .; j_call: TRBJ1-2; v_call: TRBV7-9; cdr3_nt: TGTGCCAGCAGCCCCCAGGGATTGCAGGGCTACACCTTC; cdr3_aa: CASSPQGLQGYTF
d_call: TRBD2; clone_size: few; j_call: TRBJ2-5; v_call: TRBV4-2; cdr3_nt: TGTGCCAGCAGCCAAGGGGACGGGGGGGAGGGAGAGACCCAGTACTTC; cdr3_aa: CASSQGDGGEGETQYF
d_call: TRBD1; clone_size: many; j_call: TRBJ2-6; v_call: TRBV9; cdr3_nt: TGTGCCAGCAGCACCCGGGACAGGCGCAGCTCTGGGGCCAACGTCCTGACTTTC; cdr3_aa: CASSTRDRRSSGANVLTF
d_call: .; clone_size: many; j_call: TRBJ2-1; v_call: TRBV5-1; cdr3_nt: TGCGCCAGCAGCCCCAACGCCGTGGCCCCGGGGATACAGTTCTTC; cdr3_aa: CASSPNAVAPGIQFF
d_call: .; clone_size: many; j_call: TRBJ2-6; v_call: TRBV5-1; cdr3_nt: TGCGCCAGCAAACGGGACTTGGGCTCTGGGGCCAACGTCCTGACTTTC; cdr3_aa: CASKRDLGSGANVLTF
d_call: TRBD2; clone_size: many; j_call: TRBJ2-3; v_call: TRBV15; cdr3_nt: TGTGCCACCAGCAGGAACGTCCCGGGGACTAGCGGAGCCACAGATACGCAGTATTTT; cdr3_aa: CATSRNVPGTSGATDTQYF
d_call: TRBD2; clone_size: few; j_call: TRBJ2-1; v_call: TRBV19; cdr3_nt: TGTGCCAGTACGGACGCCAGGACTAGCGGGACCTACAATGAGCAGTTCTTC; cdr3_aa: CASTDARTSGTYNEQFF
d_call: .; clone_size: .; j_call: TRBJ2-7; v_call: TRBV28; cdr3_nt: .; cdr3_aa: CASSSNWGFYVPLCQQYF
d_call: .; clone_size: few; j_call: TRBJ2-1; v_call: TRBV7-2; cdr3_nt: TGTGCCAGCAGCTCTCCTACAGGGAGTAATAATGAGCAGTTCTTC; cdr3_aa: CASSSPTGSNNEQFF
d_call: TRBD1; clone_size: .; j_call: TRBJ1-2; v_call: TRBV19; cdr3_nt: TGTGCCAGTAGACGAATGGACAGGGGGGAAAGAGGCTACACCTTC; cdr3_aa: CASRRMDRGERGYTF
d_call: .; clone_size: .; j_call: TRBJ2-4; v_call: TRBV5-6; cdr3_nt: TGTGCCAGCAGCCCCGGGGACCCCCGAGGAAACATTCAGTACTTC; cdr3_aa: CASSPGDPRGNIQYF
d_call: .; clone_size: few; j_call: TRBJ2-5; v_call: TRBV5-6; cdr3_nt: TGTGCCAGCAGCGGTGGGCCAGCGGAGACCCAGTACTTC; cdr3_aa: CASSGGPAETQYF
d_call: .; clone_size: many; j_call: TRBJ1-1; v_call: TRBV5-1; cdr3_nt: TGCGCCAGCAGCCTCTTACAGCAGAACACTGAAGCTTTCTTT; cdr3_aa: CASSLLQQNTEAFF
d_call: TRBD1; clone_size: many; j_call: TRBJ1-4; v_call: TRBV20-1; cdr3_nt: TGCAGTGCTAGTCCCGGGACAGGGGATGAAAAACTGTTTTTT; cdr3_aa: CSASPGTGDEKLFF
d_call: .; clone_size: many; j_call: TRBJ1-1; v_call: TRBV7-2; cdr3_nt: TGTGCCAGCAGCAAGACGACGGGGAACGCTGAAGCTTTCTTT; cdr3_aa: CASSKTTGNAEAFF
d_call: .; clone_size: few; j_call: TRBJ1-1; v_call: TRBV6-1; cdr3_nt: TGTGCCAGCAGTGGGGGCTCTGACAGTCCTTATGAAGCTTTCTTT; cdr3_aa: CASSGGSDSPYEAFF
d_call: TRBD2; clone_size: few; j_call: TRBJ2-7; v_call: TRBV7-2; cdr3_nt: TGTGCCAGCAGCCGGGGGAGCGGGGGGGGGCGGTACGAGCAGTACTTC; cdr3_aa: CASSRGSGGGRYEQYF